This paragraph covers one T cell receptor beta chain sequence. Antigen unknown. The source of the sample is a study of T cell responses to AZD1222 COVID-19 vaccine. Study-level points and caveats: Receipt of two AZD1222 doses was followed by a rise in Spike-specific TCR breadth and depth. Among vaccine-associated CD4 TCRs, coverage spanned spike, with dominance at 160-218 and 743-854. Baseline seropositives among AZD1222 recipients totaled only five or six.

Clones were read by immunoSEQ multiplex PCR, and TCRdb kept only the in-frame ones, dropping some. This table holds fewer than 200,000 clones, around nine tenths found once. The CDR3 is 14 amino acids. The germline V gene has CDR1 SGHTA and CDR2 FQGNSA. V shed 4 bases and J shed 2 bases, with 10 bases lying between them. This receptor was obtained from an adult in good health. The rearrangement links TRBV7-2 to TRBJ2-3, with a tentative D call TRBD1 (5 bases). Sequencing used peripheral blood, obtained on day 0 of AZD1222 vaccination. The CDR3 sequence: CASSSYRITDTQYF. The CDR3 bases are TGTGCCAGCAGCTCGTACAGGATCACAGATACGCAGTATTTT.